This TCR beta chain emerged from a study of T cell responses to AZD1222 COVID-19 vaccine. From germline, CDR1 is SQVTM and CDR2 ANQGSEA. The length of the CDR3 is 14 residues. Deletions cut 7 bases from V and 6 bases from J, with 19 bases between. The method was immunoSEQ multiplex PCR; TCRdb's version includes in-frame clones alone and lacks a portion of them. The sample has approximately 200,000 clones, roughly nine tenths seen once. Findings and limits, study-wide: Donors, mostly white British, included more females; clonal diversity was possibly underestimated. Repertoires were collected only later (after the peak T cell response had occurred).

On this clone itself: The antigen remains unidentified.

This material consisted of peripheral blood, taken 28 days after the second AZD1222 dose. The chain combines TRBV29-1 with TRBJ2-1; D possibly uses TRBD1 or TRBD2 (5 bases each). The receptor was isolated from an adult who received the AZD1222 COVID-19 vaccine. CDR3 sequence: CSARTGAWSNEQFF. The CDR3, as DNA: TGCAGCGCAAGAACCGGGGCTTGGTCCAATGAGCAGTTCTTC.